The entry below describes one T cell receptor beta chain. No antigen is known for it. It has no much larger one-base neighbor in the sample; base qualities were not kept. Healthy HIV-negative adults with no recently reported acute infections or vaccinations were included as donors. Every donor was a Caucasian adult residing in Nashville, Tennessee, USA. Magnetic negative selection was used to enrich CD4+ T cells, after which naive cells were positively selected on CD45RA and the negative fraction became the memory subset. Blood was obtained by leukapheresis, after which PBMCs were separated by Ficoll-Histopaque density gradient centrifugation and cryopreserved in liquid nitrogen vapor phase. Analytical flow cytometry was used to check the purity and quantity of each magnetically sorted T cell population. Each sorted fraction had its genomic DNA isolated and then quantified by UV absorbance on a Nanodrop 2000c.

TCR CDR3 regions were amplified from genomic DNA by multiplex PCR using the deep immunoSEQ assay. Genomic DNA extracted from each cell subset was distributed evenly over all wells of several immunoSEQ 96-well plates, and each plate served as one replicate. For sorted subsets, each replicate PCR was loaded with around 220 ng genomic DNA, equivalent to 25,000 to 35,000 T cell genomes. Purified libraries were measured with a Qubit 3.0 fluorometer, size-checked on a Bioanalyzer 2100, and measured again with the KAPA Library Quantification kit. Each immunoSEQ 96-well plate was sequenced on its own single-read 150-cycle Illumina NextSeq 550 flow cell. The paper's data handling went like this. The immunoSEQ output contained only junctional sequences without quality scores, so filtering could not match that applied to full-length reads. Sequences were annotated with PyIR, a Python wrapper for IgBLAST v1.9, using IMGT germline references to assign V/J genes and CDR3. Any read was removed if the V/J assignment was weak (E-value above 1e-6), the CDR3 was missing, or the read contained stop codons, out-of-frame junctions, or ambiguous translated residues. V3J clonotypes were defined as sequences sharing the same inferred V gene, J gene, and CDR3 amino acid sequence. The percentage overlap between two repertoires was calculated by dividing the number of shared unique clonotypes by the size of the smaller repertoire. Richness of each repertoire was evaluated using RTK rarefaction, the Chao1 estimator, and Recon v2.1 estimates of unobserved clonotypes. Generation probabilities were computed with OLGA for all TCRbeta clonotypes obtained by the gDNA method from several donors. This immuneACCESS table, as held by TCRdb, lists in-frame sequences with V and J called but not all clones. Of the missing ones, under half trace to an unresolved V gene in checked studies; the others have no known cause. The DNA was the basis for D and trimming; V, J and clone size are from that table. This sample holds roughly 2 million clones; 95% were observed only once. The ten most abundant clones make up 0.13% of the sample.

Including the terminal cysteine and phenylalanine, the CDR3 comprises 14 residues. Only CDR3 DNA remains: 42 bases, in frame from the first base. V loses 3 bases of germline sequence and J loses 5 bases, and the interval between the two ends is 11 bases. Based on the germline V gene (reference sequence), the CDR1 and CDR2 sequences are LNHDA and SQIVND. The sample originates from a study of shared clonotypes between healthy human individuals (dated by TCRdb to about 2020). As for the study more broadly: A few men and two women, aged 18 to 49 years, made up the cohort. For each donor, three plates each were used for CD4 naive and CD4 memory, two plates were used for CD8 naive, and one plate was used for CD8 memory. The study deeply sequenced blood TCR repertoires of about five healthy adults to estimate repertoire size and the extent of clonotype sharing between individuals. Different laboratories and diverse techniques were used to prepare libraries and sequence TCR repertoires, to increase sequencing depth and limit assay-specific biases. Between about 0.85 and 10 billion PBMCs per donor were obtained by leukapheresis. Beyond this particular receptor, the publication reports: Estimated clonotype richness was generally larger for naive than for memory subsets. Pairwise subsampling indicated that sequencing depth was expected to affect the degree of clonotype sharing among donors. Sampling was limited to blood, and TCR repertoires in tissue likely differ from TCR repertoires in blood. Compared with non-shared clonotypes, the clonotypes found in all four sorted-subset donors had higher generation probabilities. Sharing across a handful of donors was observed for around 5% of naive CD4, less than 4% of naive CD8, 2.3% of memory CD4, and roughly 0.4% of memory CD8 clonotypes. Incomplete sequencing was indicated by rarefaction of sorted-subset datasets, despite the large sequencing depth. The small number of donors limited the genetic and exposure-history diversity represented.

The V and J genes are TRBV19 and TRBJ1-5, and TRBD1 may be the D gene, going by 5 matching bases. The specimen was naive CD4+ T cells sorted from blood. Taken with the paper, the label for cell subset or site translates to: CD45RA+ positively selected. The origin of this receptor is a man between 18 and 35 years old in good health. The CDR3 region has the sequence CASSIQQGDQPQHF. In nucleotide form, the sequence is TGTGCCAGTAGTATTCAGCAGGGAGATCAGCCCCAGCATTTT.